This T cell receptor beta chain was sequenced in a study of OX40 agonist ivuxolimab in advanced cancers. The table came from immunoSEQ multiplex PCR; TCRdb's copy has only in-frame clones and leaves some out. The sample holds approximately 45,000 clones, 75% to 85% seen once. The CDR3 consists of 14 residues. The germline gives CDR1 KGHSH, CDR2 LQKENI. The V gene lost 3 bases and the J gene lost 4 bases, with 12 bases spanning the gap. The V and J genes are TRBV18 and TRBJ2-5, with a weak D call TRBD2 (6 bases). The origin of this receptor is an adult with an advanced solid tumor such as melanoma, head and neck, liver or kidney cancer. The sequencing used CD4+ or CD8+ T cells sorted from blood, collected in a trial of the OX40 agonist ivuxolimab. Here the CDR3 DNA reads TGTGCCAGCTCACCGGAGGGAGTCCGAGAGACCCAGTACTTC. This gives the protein CASSPEGVRETQYF.